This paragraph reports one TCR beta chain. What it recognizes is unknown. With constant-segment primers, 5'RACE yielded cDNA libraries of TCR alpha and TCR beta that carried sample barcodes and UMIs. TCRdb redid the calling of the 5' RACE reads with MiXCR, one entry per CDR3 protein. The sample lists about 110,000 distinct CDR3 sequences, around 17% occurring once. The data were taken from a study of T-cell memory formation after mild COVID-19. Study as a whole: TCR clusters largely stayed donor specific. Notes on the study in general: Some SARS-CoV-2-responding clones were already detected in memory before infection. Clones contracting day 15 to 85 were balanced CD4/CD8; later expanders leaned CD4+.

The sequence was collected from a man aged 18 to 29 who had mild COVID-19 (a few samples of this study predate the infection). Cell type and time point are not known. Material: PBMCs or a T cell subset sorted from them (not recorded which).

This chain's CDR3 is CSVRPVVVSSTDTQYF. CDR3 DNA sequence: TGCAGCGTCCGACCCGTGGTGGTATCTAGCACAGATACGCAGTATTTT. V usage is TRBV29-1 and J usage is TRBJ2-3; unclear D gene. Germline V gene lookup returns CDR1 SQVTM and CDR2 ANQGSEA. The CDR3 extends over 16 amino acids. V lost 6 bases and J lost 0, with 19 bases in between.